This is a list of T cell receptor beta chains from one sample in a study of T cell repertoires in cytomegalovirus infection. Which antigens these TCRs recognize remains unknown. TCRdb itself ran the reads through MiXCR, one entry per CDR3 protein. The repertoire holds about 900,000 distinct CDR3 sequences, around 30% seen once, with more than 13% in the top ten. The sample in question was cultured CD8+ T cells from PBMCs, obtained from culture after CMV antigen stimulation. These receptors were taken from a human donor in good health (CMV status not recorded). Some clones in this sample may be carry-over from other donors' samples. Each CDR3 is given with its conserved first and last residue. Each record gives: D gene, J gene, V gene, CDR3 protein. A D gene is named only where the DNA matches it firmly.

D gene: .; J gene: TRBJ2-7; V gene: TRBV7-9; CDR3 protein: CASSSLPGESSYEQYF
D gene: .; J gene: TRBJ1-2; V gene: TRBV20-1; CDR3 protein: CSARGQGTYGYTF
D gene: .; J gene: TRBJ1-2; V gene: TRBV3-1; CDR3 protein: CASSQDIPRVRDQDGYTF
D gene: .; J gene: TRBJ2-3; V gene: TRBV5-1; CDR3 protein: CASSFEQDTDTQYF
D gene: .; J gene: TRBJ2-4; V gene: TRBV16; CDR3 protein: CASSHIGQVGDIQYF
D gene: .; J gene: TRBJ2-3; V gene: TRBV9; CDR3 protein: CASSVDEGSTDTQYF
D gene: TRBD1; J gene: TRBJ2-5; V gene: TRBV12-5; CDR3 protein: CASGSTDRVGETQYF
D gene: .; J gene: TRBJ1-5; V gene: TRBV7-8; CDR3 protein: CASSRGEFINQPQHF
D gene: .; J gene: TRBJ1-1; V gene: TRBV19; CDR3 protein: CASSISGYTEAFF
D gene: TRBD1; J gene: TRBJ1-5; V gene: TRBV4-1; CDR3 protein: CASSREQGWVNQPQHF
D gene: .; J gene: TRBJ1-1; V gene: TRBV11-1; CDR3 protein: CASSSIQVSVGEAFF
D gene: .; J gene: TRBJ2-3; V gene: TRBV7-3; CDR3 protein: CASSQPPKEGNTDTQFF
D gene: .; J gene: TRBJ2-1; V gene: TRBV7-6; CDR3 protein: CAAGSDEQFF
D gene: .; J gene: TRBJ1-2; V gene: TRBV7-8; CDR3 protein: CASSLARGPQLYGYTF
D gene: TRBD1; J gene: TRBJ2-7; V gene: TRBV27; CDR3 protein: CASSPGTGGREQYF
D gene: TRBD1; J gene: TRBJ1-2; V gene: TRBV7-9; CDR3 protein: CASTRTGKDGYTF
D gene: TRBD2; J gene: TRBJ2-3; V gene: TRBV12-3/TRBV12-4; CDR3 protein: CASSFLAGGGDTQYF
D gene: .; J gene: TRBJ2-3; V gene: TRBV7-2; CDR3 protein: CASSLVGGAGEGTDTQYF
D gene: .; J gene: TRBJ1-6; V gene: TRBV19; CDR3 protein: CASTPGTMGSPLHF
D gene: .; J gene: TRBJ1-5; V gene: TRBV6-1; CDR3 protein: CASSRRGYYQPQHF
D gene: .; J gene: TRBJ2-3; V gene: TRBV6-1; CDR3 protein: CASTFGRGITDTQYF
D gene: .; J gene: TRBJ2-5; V gene: TRBV20-1; CDR3 protein: CSPREQETQYF
D gene: .; J gene: TRBJ2-2; V gene: TRBV6-5; CDR3 protein: CASSYSRGGNTGELFF
D gene: .; J gene: TRBJ1-4; V gene: TRBV13; CDR3 protein: CASSGDRRKLFF
D gene: TRBD1; J gene: TRBJ1-4; V gene: TRBV6-6; CDR3 protein: CASSQTGSGDSNEKLFF
D gene: .; J gene: TRBJ2-1; V gene: TRBV5-8; CDR3 protein: CASSLTQF
D gene: .; J gene: TRBJ1-3; V gene: TRBV12-3/TRBV12-4; CDR3 protein: CASRRSGGAGGNTIYF
D gene: .; J gene: TRBJ2-5; V gene: TRBV5-4; CDR3 protein: CASSLDLGAQETQYF
D gene: .; J gene: TRBJ1-5; V gene: TRBV25-1; CDR3 protein: CATLRRDQPQHF
D gene: .; J gene: TRBJ2-1; V gene: TRBV24-1; CDR3 protein: CATSDLQGNNEQFF
D gene: TRBD1; J gene: TRBJ1-4; V gene: TRBV7-2; CDR3 protein: CASSRFSGGREKLFF
D gene: TRBD2; J gene: TRBJ2-5; V gene: TRBV6-2/TRBV6-3; CDR3 protein: CASSPLREEGETQYF
D gene: .; J gene: TRBJ2-1; V gene: TRBV6-5; CDR3 protein: CASSKDPSSYNEQFF
D gene: .; J gene: TRBJ2-2; V gene: TRBV6-2/TRBV6-3; CDR3 protein: CATFLPIDITGELFF
D gene: .; J gene: TRBJ1-4; V gene: TRBV27; CDR3 protein: CASKPPGYIEKLFF
D gene: .; J gene: TRBJ1-3; V gene: TRBV15; CDR3 protein: CATSGSTGANTVYF
D gene: .; J gene: .; V gene: TRBV7-3; CDR3 protein: CASSLNPDQPQYF
D gene: TRBD1; J gene: TRBJ1-2; V gene: TRBV6-1; CDR3 protein: CASSGGTGRLGDYGYTF
D gene: .; J gene: TRBJ1-1; V gene: TRBV12-3/TRBV12-4; CDR3 protein: CASSLAQRAEAFF
D gene: .; J gene: TRBJ1-5; V gene: TRBV19; CDR3 protein: CASSMGSLGIRQPQHF
D gene: TRBD2; J gene: TRBJ2-1; V gene: TRBV2; CDR3 protein: CASSDMYGGAANEQFF